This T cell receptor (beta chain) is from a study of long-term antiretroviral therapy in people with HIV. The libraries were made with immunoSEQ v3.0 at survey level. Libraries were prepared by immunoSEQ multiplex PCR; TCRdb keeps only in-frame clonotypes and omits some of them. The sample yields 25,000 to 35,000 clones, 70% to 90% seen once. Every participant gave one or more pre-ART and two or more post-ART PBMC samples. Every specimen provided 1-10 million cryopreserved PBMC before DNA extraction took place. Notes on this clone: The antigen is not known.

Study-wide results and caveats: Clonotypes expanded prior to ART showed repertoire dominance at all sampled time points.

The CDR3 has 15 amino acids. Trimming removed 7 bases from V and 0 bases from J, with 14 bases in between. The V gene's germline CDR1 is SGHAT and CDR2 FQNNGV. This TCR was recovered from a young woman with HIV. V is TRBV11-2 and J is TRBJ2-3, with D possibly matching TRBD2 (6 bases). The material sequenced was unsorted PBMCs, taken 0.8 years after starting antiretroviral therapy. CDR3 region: CASTSSDLSTDTQYF. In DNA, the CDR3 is TGTGCCAGCACCTCTAGCGATCTTAGCACAGATACGCAGTATTTT.